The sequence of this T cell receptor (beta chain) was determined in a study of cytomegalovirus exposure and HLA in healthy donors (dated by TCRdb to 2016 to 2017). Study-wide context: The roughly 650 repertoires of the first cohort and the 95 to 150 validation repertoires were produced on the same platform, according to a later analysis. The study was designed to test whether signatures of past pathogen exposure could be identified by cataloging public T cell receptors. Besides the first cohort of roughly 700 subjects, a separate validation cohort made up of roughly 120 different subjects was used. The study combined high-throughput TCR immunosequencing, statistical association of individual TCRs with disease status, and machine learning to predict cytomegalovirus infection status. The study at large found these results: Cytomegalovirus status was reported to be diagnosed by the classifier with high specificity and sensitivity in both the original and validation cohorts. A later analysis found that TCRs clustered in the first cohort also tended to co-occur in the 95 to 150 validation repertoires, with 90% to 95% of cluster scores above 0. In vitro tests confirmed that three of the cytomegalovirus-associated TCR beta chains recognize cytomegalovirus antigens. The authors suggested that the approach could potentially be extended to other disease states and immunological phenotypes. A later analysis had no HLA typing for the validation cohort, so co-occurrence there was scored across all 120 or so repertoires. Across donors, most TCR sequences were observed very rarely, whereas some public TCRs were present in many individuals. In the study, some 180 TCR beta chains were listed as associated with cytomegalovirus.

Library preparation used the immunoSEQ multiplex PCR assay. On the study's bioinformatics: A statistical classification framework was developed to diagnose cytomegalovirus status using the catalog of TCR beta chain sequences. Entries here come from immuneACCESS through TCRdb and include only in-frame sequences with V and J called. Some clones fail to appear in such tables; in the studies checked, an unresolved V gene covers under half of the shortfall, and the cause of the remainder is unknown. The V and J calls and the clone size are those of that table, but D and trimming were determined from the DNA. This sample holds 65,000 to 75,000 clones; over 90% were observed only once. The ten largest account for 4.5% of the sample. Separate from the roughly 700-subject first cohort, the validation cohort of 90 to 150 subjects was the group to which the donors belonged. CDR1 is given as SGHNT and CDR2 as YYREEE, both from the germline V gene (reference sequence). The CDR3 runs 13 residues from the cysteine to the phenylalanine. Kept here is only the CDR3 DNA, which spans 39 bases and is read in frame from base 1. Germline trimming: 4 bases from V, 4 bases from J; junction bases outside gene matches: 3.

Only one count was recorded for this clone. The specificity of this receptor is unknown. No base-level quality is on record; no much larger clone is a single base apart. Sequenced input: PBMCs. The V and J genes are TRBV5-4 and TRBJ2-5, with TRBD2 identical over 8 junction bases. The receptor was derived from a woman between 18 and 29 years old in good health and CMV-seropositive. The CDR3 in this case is CASSPRGGETQYF. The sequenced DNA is TGTGCCAGCAGCCCCCGGGGGGGAGAGACCCAGTACTTC.